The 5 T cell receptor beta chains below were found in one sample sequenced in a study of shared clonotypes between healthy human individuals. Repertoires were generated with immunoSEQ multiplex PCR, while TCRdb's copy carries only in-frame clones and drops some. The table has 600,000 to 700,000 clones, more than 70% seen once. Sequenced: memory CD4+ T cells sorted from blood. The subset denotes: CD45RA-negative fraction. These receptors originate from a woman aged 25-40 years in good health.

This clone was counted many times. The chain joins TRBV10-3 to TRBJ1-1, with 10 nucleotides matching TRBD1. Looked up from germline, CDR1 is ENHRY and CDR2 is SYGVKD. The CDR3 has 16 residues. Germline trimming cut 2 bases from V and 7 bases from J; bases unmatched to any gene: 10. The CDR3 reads CAISEGGQGTSFEAFF. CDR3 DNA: TGTGCCATCAGTGAGGGGGGACAGGGGACTTCTTTTGAAGCTTTCTTT.

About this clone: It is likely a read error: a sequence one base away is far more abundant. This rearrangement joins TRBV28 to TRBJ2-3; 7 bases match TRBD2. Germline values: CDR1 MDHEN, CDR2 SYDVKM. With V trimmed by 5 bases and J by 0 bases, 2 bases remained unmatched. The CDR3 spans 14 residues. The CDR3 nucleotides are TGTGCCAGCAGTGTAGCGGGTAGCACAGATACGCAGTATTTT. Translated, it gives CASSVAGSTDTQYF.

The CDR3 loop reads CASSQDGRGDEKLFF. DNA for the CDR3: TGCGCCAGCAGCCAAGATGGCCGCGGGGATGAAAAACTGTTTTTT. The chain recombines TRBV4-1 with TRBJ1-4; D gene ambiguous. V dropped 0 bases and J dropped 6 bases, with 11 bases sitting between them. The germline CDR1 and CDR2 sequences are MGHRA and YSYEKL. The CDR3 covers 15 residues.

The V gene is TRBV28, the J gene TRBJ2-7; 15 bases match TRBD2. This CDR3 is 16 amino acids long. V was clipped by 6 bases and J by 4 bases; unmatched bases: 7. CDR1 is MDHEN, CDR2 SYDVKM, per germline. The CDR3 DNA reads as TGTGCCAGCAGCCCAGGGACTAGCGGGAGGTTATACGAGCAGTACTTC. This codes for CASSPGTSGRLYEQYF.

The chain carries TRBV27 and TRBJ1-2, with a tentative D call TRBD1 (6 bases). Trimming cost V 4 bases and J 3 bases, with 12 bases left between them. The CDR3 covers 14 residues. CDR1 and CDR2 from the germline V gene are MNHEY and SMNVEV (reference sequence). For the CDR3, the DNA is TGTGCCAGCAGTTCTCTCGGGGGCGACTATGGCTACACCTTC. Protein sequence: CASSSLGGDYGYTF.